This T cell receptor (beta chain) was retrieved from a study of T and B cells in COVID-19 patients. Background on the study: Critical illness requiring mechanical ventilation or extracorporeal membrane oxygenation affected 12 of 20 active-infection patients. General observations from the study: Highly clonal in active COVID-19, TRB repertoires exceeded healthy-donor diversity and richness at recovery.

BIOMED2 TRB-A/B primer pools were used in multiplex TRB PCR. TCRdb reprocessed the multiplex PCR reads with MiXCR, giving one entry per CDR3 protein. The repertoire has some 14,000 distinct CDR3 sequences, 25% of them found once; the top ten carry 3.5% to 4.5%. The CDR3 has 12 residues. Between the trimmed V and J ends, which lost 7 bases and 9 bases, there was a span of 13 bases. CDR1 MNHEY and CDR2 SVGEGT come from the germline V gene. This clonotype was seen ten or more times. Its antigen is as yet unknown. Blood genomic DNA input for TRB amplification was about 240-550 ng. The receptor comes from a human donor who had recovered from COVID-19. The chain employs TRBV6-2 or TRBV6-3 and TRBJ2-1; D remains ambiguous. The source material was blood. This CDR3 reads CASTHFPSEQFF. Written as DNA, the CDR3 is TGTGCCAGCACCCACTTTCCTTCTGAGCAGTTCTTC.